These 25 T cell receptor beta chains were sequenced from one sample in a study of T cells in Graves' hyperthyroidism and ophthalmopathy. Amplified TCR beta CDR3 regions came from RNA transcripts. HTBI primers were used for first-round RT-PCR of the TCR CDR3. TCRdb passed the multiplex PCR reads through MiXCR, listing each CDR3 protein once. In the table there are around 200,000 distinct CDR3 sequences, 18% of which are singletons. The sample taken for sequencing was blood. These receptors were taken from a man between 35 and 55 years old with Graves' hyperthyroidism.

There are many counts of this clonotype. V is TRBV20-1 and J is TRBJ1-1; tentatively, D is TRBD1 (6 bases). Germline loops: CDR1 DFQATT, CDR2 SNEGSKA (reference sequence). V was cut by 0 bases and J by 4 bases, with 27 bases left in between. This CDR3 comprises 19 residues. Here the CDR3 DNA reads TGCAGTGCTAGAGATTGGATCGGGGGCGCGGCTAGTTTTGGCACTGAAGCTTTCTTT. It yields the protein CSARDWIGGAASFGTEAFF.

This clonotype showed up many times. Here the CDR3 DNA reads TGTGCCAGCAGCTTAGGGACAGGGACCCAAGAGACCCAGTACTTC. Encoded protein: CASSLGTGTQETQYF. The V call is TRBV7-3, the J call TRBJ2-5, with 9 bases identical to TRBD1. The CDR3 has 15 residues. The J segment lost 1 base and the V segment lost 2 bases, leaving 2 bases of the junction unmatched. Looked up from germline, CDR1 is SGHTA and CDR2 is FQGTGA.

In its sample, this clonotype was seen a few times. The chain employs TRBV6-2 or TRBV6-3 and TRBJ2-7; TRBD1 might be the D (6 bases). This CDR3 is built from 14 residues. V dropped 6 bases and J dropped 5 bases, with 17 bases sitting between them. Germline CDR1 is MNHEY and CDR2 is SVGEGT. This CDR3 is CASSTGLGVNEQYF. The CDR3 region has the DNA TGTGCCAGCAGCACAGGGTTGGGGGTTAACGAGCAGTACTTC.

This clonotype was counted ten times or more. The rearrangement uses TRBV4-2 and TRBJ2-2; 7 bases line up with TRBD2. The CDR3 length is 16 residues. Germline CDR1 is LGHNA and CDR2 is YNFKEQ. The V gene end was trimmed by 3 bases and the J gene end by 1 base; junction bases not matched to a gene: 5. The CDR3 region is CASSQKAGMNTGELFF. The CDR3 bases are TGTGCCAGCAGCCAGAAAGCGGGGATGAACACCGGGGAGCTGTTTTTT.

The chain couples TRBV7-3 to TRBJ2-1; TRBD2 agrees at 12 bases. CDR3 length equals 16 residues. V was clipped by 7 bases and J by 7 bases; unmatched bases: 11. Germline loops: CDR1 SGHTA, CDR2 FQGTGA. The CDR3 protein is CASKASGGGLLNEQFF. CDR3 DNA sequence: TGTGCCAGCAAAGCTAGCGGGGGGGGCCTCTTAAATGAGCAGTTCTTC. Full variable domain (rest looked up from reference TRBV7-3 and TRBJ2-1): GAGVSQTPSNKVTEKGKYVELRCDPISGHTALYWYRQSLGQGPEFLIYFQGTGAADDSGLPNDRFFAVRPEGSVSTLKIQRTERGDSAVYLCASKASGGGLLNEQFFGPGTRLTVL.

The CDR3 bases are TGTGCCAGCAGTTCCACAGGGATCAGGTCACCCCTCCACTTT. Translating gives CASSSTGIRSPLHF. This chain joins TRBV27 and TRBJ1-6; D perhaps matches TRBD1 (6 bases). The CDR3 spans 14 residues. Looked up from germline, CDR1 is MNHEY and CDR2 is SMNVEV (reference sequence). Trimming took off 4 bases at V and 10 bases at J, with 14 bases between the two ends.

There are a few counts of this clonotype. The CDR3 spells CASSLDRTSNEQFF. As DNA, the CDR3 is TGTGCCAGCAGCTTAGACCGGACTAGCAATGAGCAGTTCTTC. The chain couples TRBV7-8 to TRBJ2-1; TRBD2 agrees at 7 bases. This CDR3 region has 14 residues. Germline V gene lookup returns CDR1 SGHVS and CDR2 FQNEAQ. V lost 1 base, J lost 6 bases, and 3 bases stayed unmatched.

This clonotype was seen at least ten times. CDR3 sequence: CASSLGVSQYF. The CDR3 DNA follows: TGTGCCAGCAGCTTGGGTGTGTCCCAGTACTTC. V gene TRBV11-2 combines with J gene TRBJ2-5; the D is unclear. Trimming took 3 bases from V and 9 from J, leaving 8 bases between them. Germline lookup yields CDR1 SGHAT and CDR2 FQNNGV. There are 11 residues in the CDR3.

This clonotype was recorded many times. This chain connects TRBV20-1 to TRBJ1-4; possibly TRBD1 for D (5 bases). V was clipped by 3 bases and J by 8 bases, with 19 bases between them. CDR1 and CDR2 from the germline V gene are DFQATT and SNEGSKA (reference sequence). The CDR3 runs to 15 residues. The CDR3 region is CSARRVGRGDEKLFF. The CDR3 nucleotides read TGCAGTGCTAGGAGGGTGGGAAGGGGAGACGAAAAACTGTTTTTT.

This clonotype was seen ten or more times. The chain combines TRBV7-9 with TRBJ2-3; D remains unclear. In germline, CDR1 is SEHNR, CDR2 FQNEAQ (reference sequence). This CDR3 has 13 amino acids. The ends were cut back, 1 base at V and 3 bases at J, with 5 bases in the middle. The CDR3 DNA reads as TGTGCCAGCAGCTTAGGTGGAACAGATACGCAGTATTTT. As protein: CASSLGGTDTQYF.

This clonotype was recorded at least ten times. The CDR3, as DNA: TGCAGTGCTACTAGCCCGCGGGACGCAGGGACTGAAGCTTTCTTT. Translated, it gives CSATSPRDAGTEAFF. The V gene is TRBV20-1, the J gene TRBJ1-1; D perhaps matches TRBD1 (5 bases). The CDR3 covers 15 residues. Germline V lookup: CDR1 DFQATT, CDR2 SNEGSKA (reference sequence). Deletions cut 4 bases from V and 5 bases from J, with 20 bases between.

This clonotype was found many times. The chain joins TRBV5-5 to TRBJ1-5, with 11 bases that match TRBD1. The CDR3 is 16 amino acids. The ends lost 0 bases at V and 6 bases at J; junction bases unmatched: 5. CDR1 and CDR2 from the germline V gene are SGHKS and YYEKEE (reference sequence). The CDR3, as DNA: TGTGCCAGCAGCTTGGGGACAGGGGGCCTTGCTCAGCCCCAGCATTTT. Protein product: CASSLGTGGLAQPQHF.

The V call is TRBV6-6, the J call TRBJ2-7; 9 bases align to TRBD1. CDR1 is MNHNY and CDR2 is SVGAGI in the germline V gene (reference sequence). The CDR3 is made up of 15 amino acids. V shed 2 bases, J shed 2 bases, and the junction held 4 bases outside the gene matches. The CDR3: CASSYGTGGPYEQYF. CDR3 in DNA: TGTGCCAGCAGTTACGGCACAGGGGGCCCCTACGAGCAGTACTTC.

The chain couples TRBV10-2 to TRBJ2-6; D not certain. Germline loops: CDR1 WSHSY, CDR2 SAAADI. CDR3 length: 15 residues. V lost 6 bases to trimming and J lost 0 bases, with 9 bases between them. In DNA form, the CDR3 reads TGCGCCAGCAGCCAATGGGGCTCTGGGGCCAACGTCCTGACTTTC. This codes for CASSQWGSGANVLTF.

V is TRBV12-3 or TRBV12-4 and J is TRBJ2-1; the match to TRBD1 covers 11 bases. Trimming removed 5 bases from V and 12 bases from J; junction bases left unmatched: 12. The CDR3 consists of 15 residues. CDR3 protein: CASSIKRTGGDGQFF. In DNA form, the CDR3 reads TGTGCCAGCAGTATAAAAAGGACAGGGGGCGACGGGCAGTTCTTC.

This chain connects TRBV18 to TRBJ1-4; 7 nucleotides agree with TRBD1. The V gene end was trimmed by 0 bases and the J gene end by 0 bases; junction bases not matched to a gene: 7. The CDR3 runs to 18 residues. Germline V gene data show CDR1 as KGHSH and CDR2 as LQKENI. This CDR3 is CASSPPPGQAATNEKLFF. In nucleotides, the CDR3 is TGTGCCAGCTCACCACCCCCCGGACAGGCTGCAACTAATGAAAAACTGTTTTTT. Together with reference TRBV18 and TRBJ1-4, the CDR3 gives the full variable domain: NAGVMQNPRHLVRRRGQEARLRCSPMKGHSHVYWYRQLPEEGLKFMVYLQKENIIDESGMPKERFSAEFPKEGPSILRIQQVVRGDSAAYFCASSPPPGQAATNEKLFFGSGTQLSVL.

This clonotype turned up a few times. The J gene is TRBJ1-4, the V gene TRBV4-3; D may be TRBD1 (5 bases). The CDR3 consists of 17 residues. V was clipped by 1 base and J by 3 bases, with 15 bases between them. Germline V CDR1 and CDR2: LGHNA, YSLEER. The CDR3 sequence: CASSQAPWGEANEKLFF. DNA for the CDR3: TGCGCCAGCAGCCAAGCCCCCTGGGGCGAAGCTAATGAAAAACTGTTTTTT.

This clonotype was observed many times. The V gene is TRBV28, the J gene TRBJ2-7, with D possibly TRBD2 on 5 matching bases. Germline V CDR1 and CDR2: MDHEN, SYDVKM. Trimming pared 3 bases from V and 1 base from J, leaving 7 bases between. CDR3 size: 13 residues. CDR3 sequence: CASSFGVSYEQYF. CDR3 nucleotides: TGTGCCAGCAGTTTCGGGGTATCCTACGAGCAGTACTTC.

This clonotype was observed at least ten times. This chain joins TRBV28 and TRBJ1-1; no definite D call. Trimming shortened V by 2 bases and J by 1 base, and 8 bases separated the two germline ends. The CDR3 runs 14 residues. Looked up from germline, CDR1 is MDHEN and CDR2 is SYDVKM. For the CDR3, the DNA is TGTGCCAGCAGTTTACTTAGTGGGAACACTGAAGCTTTCTTT. This sequence encodes CASSLLSGNTEAFF.

This clonotype has at least ten counts. V gene TRBV15 combines with J gene TRBJ2-5; D gene uncertain. CDR3 length: 14 amino acids. Trimming cost V 0 bases and J 0 bases, with 5 bases left between them. Germline values: CDR1 LNHNV, CDR2 YYDKDF (reference sequence). CDR3 amino acids: CATSRDANQETQYF. The CDR3 DNA follows: TGTGCCACCAGCAGAGATGCCAACCAAGAGACCCAGTACTTC.

This clonotype was seen ten or more times. The chain combines TRBV30 with TRBJ2-7, with a tentative D call TRBD2 (5 bases). The CDR3 sequence is 12 residues long. Germline V lookup: CDR1 GTSNPN, CDR2 SVGIG (reference sequence). V lost 2 bases and J lost 6, with 11 bases in between. CDR3 protein: CAWSSPLAEQYF. The CDR3 bases are TGTGCCTGGAGTTCTCCCCTAGCCGAGCAGTACTTC.

This sequence joins TRBV20-1 and TRBJ2-2; 8 bases are a match to TRBD2. Germline CDR1 reads DFQATT; CDR2 reads SNEGSKA (reference sequence). The CDR3 is 16 amino acids. J lost 4 bases, V lost 0 bases, and 7 bases had no gene match. Here the CDR3 DNA reads TGCAGTGCTAGAGATTTCGGGGGGGGGACCACCGGGGAGCTGTTTTTT. This translates into CSARDFGGGTTGELFF.

This clonotype occurred a few times. This chain joins TRBV7-2 and TRBJ1-2; tentative D call: TRBD1 (6 bases). V shed 3 bases and J shed 3 bases, with 11 bases lying between them. CDR1 is SGHTA and CDR2 is FQGNSA in the germline V gene. CDR3 length equals 14 residues. This chain's CDR3 is CASSLAGDYYGYTF. CDR3 DNA: TGTGCCAGCAGCTTGGCAGGGGACTACTATGGCTACACCTTC. The full variable domain, in which reference TRBV7-2 and TRBJ1-2 provide the parts outside the CDR3, is GAGVSQSPSNKVTEKGKDVELRCDPISGHTALYWYRQSLGQGLEFLIYFQGNSAPDKSGLPSDRFSAERTGGSVSTLTIQRTQQEDSAVYLCASSLAGDYYGYTFGSGTRLTVV.

There are many counts of this clonotype. CDR3 region: CASSQAGTEAFF. The CDR3 nucleotides are TGTGCCAGCAGCCAAGCGGGCACTGAAGCTTTCTTT. The rearrangement joins TRBV3-1 to TRBJ1-1; no reliable D call. V lost 1 base, J lost 4 bases, and 4 bases lay in between. The CDR3 extends over 12 amino acids. The germline gives CDR1 LGHDT, CDR2 YNNKEL (reference sequence).

Of note for this clonotype: This could be a read error, since a much larger clone is one nucleotide away. V and J are TRBV20-1 and TRBJ1-1; possibly TRBD1 for D (6 bases). The length of the CDR3 is 12 residues. Trimming took off 4 bases at V and 5 bases at J, with 11 bases between the two ends. CDR1 is DFQATT, CDR2 SNEGSKA, per germline (reference sequence). In DNA form, the CDR3 reads TGCAGTGCTATCCTGGGGGCTACTGAAGCTTTCTTT. Its protein product is CSAILGATEAFF.